Listed here are 7 T cell receptor beta chains from one sample, sequenced in a study of OX40 agonist ivuxolimab in advanced cancers. Some clones are missing from TCRdb's copy, which holds only in-frame ones; the method was immunoSEQ multiplex PCR. Of about 69,000 clones in the sample, about 90% are singletons; the top ten hold around 2.7%. Sequences were derived from CD4+ or CD8+ T cells sorted from blood, sampled in a trial of the OX40 agonist ivuxolimab. These receptors were taken from an adult with an advanced solid tumor such as melanoma, head and neck, liver or kidney cancer.

The rearrangement joins TRBV28 to TRBJ2-4; either TRBD1 or TRBD2 may supply D (5 bases each). Germline V gives CDR1 MDHEN, CDR2 SYDVKM. The CDR3 has 17 amino acids. V dropped 5 bases and J dropped 2 bases, with 19 bases sitting between them. CDR3 bases: TGTGCCAGCAGTATATTGGACAACCGGAGGTCCAAAAACATTCAGTACTTC. Residues: CASSILDNRRSKNIQYF.

This rearrangement joins TRBV9 to TRBJ2-7, with D unclear. V lost 3 bases, J lost 3 bases, and 10 bases lay in between. The length of the CDR3 is 13 residues. The germline gives CDR1 SGDLS, CDR2 YYNGEE. The CDR3 DNA reads TGTGCCAGCAGCGGTGGGGAAGGCTACGAGCAGTACTTC. It is translated as CASSGGEGYEQYF.

The V gene is TRBV27, the J gene TRBJ2-5; D may match TRBD1 or TRBD2 (5 bases each). The J call may be faulty, since TRBJ2-7 better matches the DNA end. This CDR3 has 16 residues. Germline CDR1 reads MNHEY; CDR2 reads SMNVEV (reference sequence). CDR3: CASSYLPGTRSYEQYF. The DNA of the CDR3 is TGTGCCAGCAGTTATCTCCCCGGGACCAGGTCCTACGAGCAGTACTTC.

This rearrangement joins TRBV2 to TRBJ2-7; 9 nucleotides match TRBD1. The V segment lost 8 bases and the J segment 7 bases; nucleotides outside the gene matches: 12. There are 14 residues in the CDR3. Germline-derived CDR1 and CDR2 are SNHLY and FYNNEI. This chain's CDR3 is CASQGQGAVGEQYF. Here the CDR3 DNA reads TGTGCCAGCCAGGGACAGGGAGCTGTAGGGGAGCAGTACTTC.

This clone was observed a handful of times. This chain connects TRBV11-2 to TRBJ2-7, with D hard to call. The V gene lost 5 bases and the J gene lost 5 bases, with 13 bases spanning the gap. The V gene's germline CDR1 is SGHAT and CDR2 FQNNGV. This CDR3 has 13 amino acids. In DNA form, the CDR3 reads TGTGCCAGCAGCCCATCCCTCCCCGACGAGCAGTACTTC. Its protein is CASSPSLPDEQYF.

The chain joins TRBV27 to TRBJ2-1, with 9 nucleotides matching TRBD2. There are 16 residues in the CDR3. The V segment lost 5 bases and the J segment 8 bases; nucleotides outside the gene matches: 13. CDR1 and CDR2 (germline): MNHEY, SMNVEV (reference sequence). CDR3 loop: CASSLIAGATGDEQFF. The CDR3 DNA is TGTGCCAGCAGTCTAATAGCGGGAGCGACCGGCGATGAGCAGTTCTTC.

The CDR3 here is CATDRGFTDTQYF. Written as DNA, the CDR3 is TGTGCCACAGACAGGGGATTCACAGATACGCAGTATTTT. V usage is TRBV2 and J usage is TRBJ2-3; 8 nucleotides line up with TRBD1. CDR1 SNHLY and CDR2 FYNNEI come from the germline V gene. This CDR3 is 13 amino acids long. V was clipped by 10 bases and J by 2 bases; unmatched bases: 5.